Sequencing of this T cell receptor beta chain was carried out in a study of T cell repertoires in aging, cancer and after chemotherapy. Study information: Healthy donor repertoires were recorded over several months to years and showed clear clonal overlap.

In its sample, this clonotype was seen a few times. Its antigen is as yet unknown. Amplification of TCR beta used genomic DNA extracted from peripheral blood. General study findings and limits: The repertoire data cannot show anything about immunological memory following chemotherapy. Compared with age-matched healthy donors, untreated hematological or solid cancer patients showed higher blood TCR clonality.

Multiplex touch-down PCR with TRB-A/B primers amplified rearranged V-D-J TRB sequences. TCRdb fed the multiplex PCR reads into MiXCR, producing one record per CDR3 protein. The table records about 11,000 distinct CDR3 sequences, around 40% of them present only once. V lost 3 bases to trimming and J lost 4 bases, with 5 bases between them. Germline V gene data show CDR1 as MNHEY and CDR2 as SMNVEV (reference sequence). The CDR3 sequence is 12 residues long. The origin of this receptor is a human donor in good health. Sequencing was performed on blood. The J gene is TRBJ2-3, the V gene TRBV27; the D is unclear. CDR3 nucleotides: TGTGCCAGCAGTTTTACAGCAGATACGCAGTATTTT. Protein product: CASSFTADTQYF.